The entry below describes one T cell receptor beta chain. The data are from a study of T cells in Graves' hyperthyroidism and ophthalmopathy. The investigators amplified TCR beta CDR3 regions from RNA transcripts. In the first-round RT-PCR of the TCR CDR3, the HTBI primer set was used. TCRdb independently ran MiXCR on the multiplex PCR reads; one entry per CDR3 protein. This sample yields hundreds of thousands of distinct CDR3 sequences, of which 45% are seen a single time; less than 9% belongs to the top ten. The CDR3 sequence is 14 residues long. J lost 7 bases, V lost 2 bases, and 7 bases had no gene match. CDR1 MNHEY and CDR2 SVGAGI come from the germline V gene.

This clonotype originated in an adult man with Graves' disease, either hyperthyroidism or ophthalmopathy (not recorded which). The J gene is TRBJ1-2, the V gene TRBV6-5; 7 bases are shared with TRBD1. Material: peripheral blood or thyroid tissue (not recorded which). The CDR3 DNA follows: TGTGCCAGCAGTTACCGACAGGGTACAGGTGGCTACACCTTC. Its protein product is CASSYRQGTGGYTF.